A selection of T cell receptor beta chains follows, all from one sample in a study of T cell clones after liver transplantation. TCRdb's copy holds only in-frame clones and misses some; the assay was immunoSEQ multiplex PCR. The sample lists around 35,000 clones, about 95% occurring once. The material was CD8+ T cells from blood, obtained 12 months after liver transplant. Receptors were obtained from a human patient who received a liver transplant. The T cells may partly be graft donor cells. The CDR3 runs from the conserved cysteine through the conserved F or W. The order of the fields is CDR3 protein, CDR3 DNA, D gene, V gene, J gene, clone size. D genes are given only for firm matches. Rows give clone size only sometimes, using once, few, many, or a class for an expanded clone.

CARSLVHDFAANYGYTF	TGTGCCAGAAGCTTGGTCCATGATTTCGCAGCTAACTATGGCTACACCTTC	.	TRBV5-3	TRBJ1-2	.
CASSLKGQGYEQYF	TGTGCCAGCAGCCTGAAGGGGCAGGGCTACGAGCAGTACTTC	.	TRBV7-6	TRBJ2-7	.
CASSQGTGIYEQYF	TGCGCCAGCAGCCAAGGGACGGGGATATACGAGCAGTACTTC	.	TRBV4-3	TRBJ2-7	.
CASSFGAGAIFDEQFF	TGTGCCAGCAGTTTCGGAGCGGGAGCTATTTTCGATGAGCAGTTCTTC	TRBD2	TRBV27	TRBJ2-1	.
CASSKGQGFNQPQHF	TGTGCCAGCAGTAAGGGACAGGGATTCAATCAGCCCCAGCATTTT	TRBD1	TRBV6-5	TRBJ1-5	.
CASNAGTAGNQPQHF	TGTGCCAGCAATGCCGGGACAGCGGGCAATCAGCCCCAGCATTTT	TRBD1	TRBV28	TRBJ1-5	.
CASSLGISGAVLSYEQYF	TGCGCCAGCAGCTTGGGGATATCGGGAGCAGTACTGTCCTACGAGCAGTACTTC	.	TRBV5-1	TRBJ2-7	.
CASSPGTGTNSPLHF	TGTGCCAGCTCACCAGGGACAGGCACCAATTCACCCCTCCACTTT	TRBD1	TRBV18	TRBJ1-6	.
CASSGLSYTQYF	TGTGCCAGCAGCGGCCTATCCTATACGCAGTATTTT	.	TRBV13	TRBJ2-3	.
CASSVGGLRTDTQYF	TGTGCCAGCAGCGTAGGAGGGCTCCGCACAGATACGCAGTATTTT	.	TRBV9	TRBJ2-3	.
CASRTSEKETQYF	TGTGCCAGTAGGACCAGTGAAAAGGAGACCCAGTACTTC	.	TRBV19	TRBJ2-5	.
CASSLDTDTQYF	TGTGCCAGCAGCCTCGACACAGATACGCAGTATTTT	.	TRBV7-3	TRBJ2-3	.
CASSTAGGTYNEQFF	TGTGCCAGCAGTACGGCGGGAGGAACCTACAATGAGCAGTTCTTC	TRBD2	TRBV27	TRBJ2-1	.
CASSLGLAGVQETQYF	TGTGCCAGCAGCTTGGGACTAGCGGGAGTCCAAGAGACCCAGTACTTC	TRBD2	TRBV7-9	TRBJ2-5	.
CASSTKPGTGGFYEQYF	TGTGCCAGTAGTACGAAACCCGGGACAGGGGGGTTTTACGAGCAGTACTTC	TRBD1	TRBV19	TRBJ2-7	.
CASSIRLRVSYNEQFF	TGTGCCAGTAGTATTCGACTGCGGGTCTCCTACAATGAGCAGTTCTTC	.	TRBV19	TRBJ2-1	.
CASSQDRRLNQPQHF	TGCGCCAGCAGCCAAGATCGGAGACTCAATCAGCCCCAGCATTTT	.	TRBV4-3	TRBJ1-5	.
CASSSLSGRAGELFF	TGTGCCAGCAGTTCGCTTAGCGGGAGGGCCGGGGAGCTGTTTTTT	TRBD2	TRBV6-6	TRBJ2-2	.
CASSGLAGPYNEQFF	TGTGCCAGCAGTGGACTAGCGGGCCCATACAATGAGCAGTTCTTC	TRBD2	TRBV6-4	TRBJ2-1	.
CASSQVLQGDYEQYF	TGCGCCAGCAGCCAAGTATTACAGGGCGACTACGAGCAGTACTTC	.	TRBV4-1	TRBJ2-7	.
CASTLAGDSYEQYF	TGCGCCAGCACCCTAGCGGGGGATTCCTACGAGCAGTACTTC	TRBD2	TRBV10-2	TRBJ2-7	.
CASSQFSGAYEQYF	TGTGCCAGCAGCCAATTCAGCGGCGCCTACGAGCAGTACTTC	.	TRBV14	TRBJ2-7	.
CASSHPQGASGEKLFF	TGCGCCAGCAGCCACCCTCAGGGGGCCTCTGGTGAAAAACTGTTTTTT	TRBD1	TRBV4-1	TRBJ1-4	.
CASSLGGPTYEQYF	TGTGCCAGCAGCTTGGGGGGACCGACCTACGAGCAGTACTTC	.	TRBV5-6	TRBJ2-7	once
CASSPVGSGIDEQFF	TGTGCCAGCAGTCCAGTGGGATCGGGGATCGATGAGCAGTTCTTC	.	TRBV27	TRBJ2-1	.
CASSPGTGYNEKLFF	TGTGCCAGCTCACCAGGAACAGGGTATAATGAAAAACTGTTTTTT	.	TRBV18	TRBJ1-4	.
CSVEGLAGSSYNEQFF	TGCAGCGTTGAAGGACTAGCGGGTAGCTCCTACAATGAGCAGTTCTTC	TRBD2	TRBV29-1	TRBJ2-1	.
CAWSPRENTEAFF	TGTGCCTGGAGTCCCAGGGAGAACACTGAAGCTTTCTTT	.	TRBV30	TRBJ1-1	.
CASSLRGSSYNEQFF	TGTGCCAGCAGTTTACGCGGTAGCTCCTACAATGAGCAGTTCTTC	.	TRBV27	TRBJ2-1	.
CASSHQDRDRHYEQYF	TGCGCCAGCAGCCATCAAGACCGGGACAGACACTACGAGCAGTACTTC	TRBD1	TRBV4-1	TRBJ2-7	.
CATRDGEGNTIYF	TGTGCCACCCGGGACGGAGAAGGAAACACCATATATTTT	.	TRBV28	TRBJ1-3	.
CAWSVAGNEKLFF	TGTGCCTGGAGTGTAGCAGGGAACGAAAAACTGTTTTTT	.	TRBV30	TRBJ1-4	once
CASRRTGNQPQHF	TGTGCCAGCAGAAGGACAGGGAATCAGCCCCAGCATTTT	TRBD1	TRBV6-5	TRBJ1-5	.
CASSSPPGPKNIAYEQYF	TGTGCCAGTAGTTCGCCGCCGGGACCGAAAAACATAGCCTACGAGCAGTACTTC	.	TRBV19	TRBJ2-7	.
CASSRGQGVNYEQYF	TGTGCCAGTAGTAGGGGACAGGGGGTTAACTACGAGCAGTACTTC	TRBD1	TRBV19	TRBJ2-7	.
CASSRDRNQPQHF	TGTGCCAGCAGCCGGGACAGAAATCAGCCCCAGCATTTT	TRBD1	TRBV6-6	TRBJ1-5	.
CASSLADRGGYTF	TGTGCCAGCAGCTTAGCGGACAGAGGTGGCTACACCTTC	.	TRBV11-2	TRBJ1-2	.
CASSPGLADSTDTQYF	TGTGCCAGCAGTCCGGGACTAGCGGATTCCACAGATACGCAGTATTTT	TRBD2	TRBV27	TRBJ2-3	.
CATSRVLRTGRETQYF	TGTGCCACCAGCAGAGTACTTCGGACTGGGAGAGAGACCCAGTACTTC	.	TRBV15	TRBJ2-5	.
CATSSRGQETQYF	TGTGCCACCAGCAGCAGGGGGCAAGAGACCCAGTACTTC	TRBD1	TRBV15	TRBJ2-5	.
CASSLSGGISDTQYF	TGCGCCAGCAGCTTGTCGGGGGGCATTTCAGATACGCAGTATTTT	.	TRBV5-1	TRBJ2-3	.
CASSLNLAGGYEQYF	TGTGCCAGCAGCTTAAACCTAGCGGGGGGCTACGAGCAGTACTTC	TRBD2	TRBV7-2	TRBJ2-7	.
CASSLEPQGYEQFF	TGTGCCAGCAGCTTAGAGCCCCAGGGGTATGAGCAGTTCTTC	.	TRBV7-7	TRBJ2-1	.
CASSWDLGLPYEQYF	TGTGCCAGCAGTTGGGACTTGGGGCTTCCCTACGAGCAGTACTTC	.	TRBV6-5	TRBJ2-7	.
CASSVAPGLGGNTGELFF	TGTGCCAGCAGCGTAGCCCCAGGTCTGGGGGGCAACACCGGGGAGCTGTTTTTT	.	TRBV9	TRBJ2-2	.
CASSARERYYEQYF	TGTGCCAGCAGCGCACGCGAGAGATACTACGAGCAGTACTTC	.	TRBV7-8	TRBJ2-7	once
CASSLAGRTDTQYF	TGTGCCAGCAGCTTAGCGGGTAGGACAGATACGCAGTATTTT	.	TRBV7-2	TRBJ2-3	.
CAISDPEQGMREQYF	TGTGCCATCAGTGACCCCGAGCAGGGAATGCGGGAGCAGTACTTC	.	TRBV10-3	TRBJ2-7	.
CASSSPGLEDTQYF	TGTGCCAGCAGTTCGCCGGGACTCGAAGATACGCAGTATTTT	.	TRBV27	TRBJ2-3	.
CASSQDLSGNEQFF	TGCGCCAGCAGCCAAGATTTGAGTGGGAATGAGCAGTTCTTC	.	TRBV4-1	TRBJ2-1	once
CASSLETHSTDTQYF	TGTGCCAGCAGTTTAGAGACACATAGCACAGATACGCAGTATTTT	.	TRBV28	TRBJ2-3	.
CASSWRESSYEQYF	TGCGCCAGCAGCTGGCGGGAAAGCTCCTACGAGCAGTACTTC	.	TRBV5-1	TRBJ2-7	.
CASSFEGVAGVDEQFF	TGTGCCAGTAGTTTCGAAGGGGTAGCGGGAGTGGATGAGCAGTTCTTC	TRBD2	TRBV19	TRBJ2-1	.
CASSKPRTGGEGETQYF	TGTGCCAGCAGCAAACCAAGGACAGGGGGCGAGGGAGAGACCCAGTACTTC	TRBD1	TRBV7-6	TRBJ2-5	.
CASTSARRELYEQYF	TGTGCCAGCACTTCGGCGAGGCGGGAGCTATACGAGCAGTACTTC	TRBD2	TRBV28	TRBJ2-7	.
CASSVGNNEQFF	TGTGCCAGCAGCGTAGGGAACAATGAGCAGTTCTTC	.	TRBV9	TRBJ2-1	.
CASSDPGLVTLSGTDTQYF	TGTGCCAGCAGTGACCCAGGACTAGTCACCCTCTCGGGCACAGATACGCAGTATTTT	TRBD2	TRBV27	TRBJ2-3	.
CASSLGAGETQYF	TGTGCCAGCAGCTTGGGGGCCGGAGAGACCCAGTACTTC	.	TRBV7-8	TRBJ2-5	.
CASSHPPRTGDNQPQHF	TGCGCCAGCAGTCACCCCCCCCGGACAGGGGACAATCAGCCCCAGCATTTT	TRBD1	TRBV23-1	TRBJ1-5	.
CASSLILSRVVDTQYF	TGTGCCAGCAGCTTGATTCTTAGTCGGGTGGTAGATACGCAGTATTTT	.	TRBV5-6	TRBJ2-3	.